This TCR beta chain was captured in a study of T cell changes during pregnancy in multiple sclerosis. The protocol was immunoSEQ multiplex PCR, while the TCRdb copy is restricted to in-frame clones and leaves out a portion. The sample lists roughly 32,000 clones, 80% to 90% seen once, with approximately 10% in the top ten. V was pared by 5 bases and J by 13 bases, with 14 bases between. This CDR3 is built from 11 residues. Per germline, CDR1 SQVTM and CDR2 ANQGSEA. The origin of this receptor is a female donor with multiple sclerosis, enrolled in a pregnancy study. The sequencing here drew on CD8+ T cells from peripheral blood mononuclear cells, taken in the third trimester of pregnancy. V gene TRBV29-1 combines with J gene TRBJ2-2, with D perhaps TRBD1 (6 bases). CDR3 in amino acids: CSVQGTKGLFF. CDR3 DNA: TGCAGCGTTCAAGGGACAAAGGGGCTGTTTTTT.